This TCR beta chain was sequenced during a study of T cell responses to AZD1222 COVID-19 vaccine. Background on the study: Samples with a second dose at about 4 or about 12 weeks were pooled together. Study results and caveats: There were mostly white British donors and more females than males, and clonal diversity was possibly underestimated. Per reports, nearly half of all spike-specific TCRs target regions that are unmutated in variants.

The CDR3 covers 12 residues. Germline V gene data show CDR1 as SQVTM and CDR2 as ANQGSEA. V was clipped by 5 bases and J by 0 bases, with 5 bases between them. TCRdb's copy holds only in-frame clones and misses some; the assay was immunoSEQ multiplex PCR. The sample yields about 160,000 clones, more than 85% seen once. Details on this clone: Its antigen remains unknown.

This TCR derives from an adult in good health. This specimen was peripheral blood, taken on day 0 of AZD1222 vaccination. The chain carries TRBV29-1 and TRBJ1-3; D is unclear. The CDR3 nucleotides read TGCAGCGTTCGGGGCTCTGGAAACACCATATATTTT. Amino acids: CSVRGSGNTIYF.